The 17 T cell receptor beta chains listed next were all sequenced from one sample in a study of blood T cell repertoires in COVID-19. Produced via immunoSEQ multiplex PCR; TCRdb's table is partial and in-frame only. The table shows more than 95,000 clones, with 75% to 95% occurring only once. Sequences were obtained from peripheral blood. The receptors were gathered from a human donor with active COVID-19. The donor label of this sample is uncertain.

The J gene is TRBJ1-2, the V gene TRBV5-4; 7 nucleotides align to TRBD1. The CDR3 totals 12 residues. J was trimmed by 7 bases and V by 4 bases; bases with no gene match: 4. Germline V lookup: CDR1 SGHNT, CDR2 YYREEE (reference sequence). Here the CDR3 reads CASSRQGVGYTF. As DNA, the CDR3 is TGTGCCAGCAGCCGCCAGGGGGTTGGCTACACCTTC.

The rearrangement links TRBV4-3 to TRBJ1-4, with a possible D match to TRBD1 (5 bases). Per the germline V gene, CDR1 is LGHNA and CDR2 is YSLEER. Trimming took 0 bases from V and 8 from J, leaving 13 bases between them. The CDR3 is 15 amino acids. The CDR3 coding sequence is TGCGCCAGCAGCCAAGAAAGGGGCATCGGCGAAAAACTGTTTTTT. It translates to CASSQERGIGEKLFF.

This sequence joins TRBV2 and TRBJ1-2; 12 nucleotides align to TRBD1. V was clipped by 1 base and J by 7 bases; unmatched bases: 7. The CDR3 consists of 16 residues. CDR1 is SNHLY, CDR2 FYNNEI, per germline. CDR3 sequence reads: CASSEGDRGLKGGYTF. The CDR3 DNA reads as TGTGCCAGCAGTGAAGGGGACAGGGGGCTTAAGGGTGGCTACACCTTC. Drawing the rest from reference TRBV2 and TRBJ1-2, the complete variable domain is EPEVTQTPSHQVTQMGQEVILRCVPISNHLYFYWYRQILGQKVEFLVSFYNNEISEKSEIFDDQFSVERPDGSNFTLKIRSTKLEDSAMYFCASSEGDRGLKGGYTFGSGTRLTVV.

The chain is built from TRBV7-9 and TRBJ2-7; TRBD2 matches at 10 bases. The CDR3 consists of 16 residues. CDR1 SEHNR and CDR2 FQNEAQ come from the germline V gene (reference sequence). J gave up 2 bases and V 5 bases, and 9 bases lay outside the gene matches. CDR3 in DNA: TGTGCCAGCAGCCCGCGGACTAGCGGCGAAGCCTACGAGCAGTACTTC. This sequence encodes CASSPRTSGEAYEQYF.

The chain links TRBV4-3 to TRBJ1-1; 8 bases align to TRBD1. CDR1 and CDR2 from the germline V gene are LGHNA and YSLEER. V shed 3 bases and J 6 bases; nucleotides not matched to a gene: 6. The CDR3 has 14 amino acids. CDR3 nucleotides: TGCGCCAGCAGCCACTTGGACAGGGCTGCTGAAGCTTTCTTT. Translating it yields CASSHLDRAAEAFF.

The V call is TRBV6-6, the J call TRBJ1-1, with no clear D. Trimming stripped 1 base from V and 8 bases from J, with 11 bases between. Germline V gives CDR1 MNHNY, CDR2 SVGAGI (reference sequence). CDR3 length: 13 amino acids. The CDR3 DNA sequence: TGTGCCAGCAGTTACTTCCAGGCCCGCGAAGCTTTCTTT. As protein: CASSYFQAREAFF.

The V and J genes are TRBV12-3 or TRBV12-4 and TRBJ1-1; D is uncertain. The V end was cut by 5 bases, the J end by 10 bases, with 11 bases between. The CDR3 runs 11 residues. DNA of the CDR3: TGTGCCAGCAGTCTTTCACCCGGAGCTTTCTTT. This encodes CASSLSPGAFF.

J is TRBJ1-1 and V is TRBV20-1, with unresolved D. The CDR3 runs to 11 residues. CDR1 and CDR2 from the germline V gene are DFQATT and SNEGSKA (reference sequence). Trimming left V 3 bases short and J 7 bases short, with 9 bases between. The CDR3 region has the DNA TGCAGTGCTAGCGGGATTCGTGAAGCTTTCTTT. Translated, it gives CSASGIREAFF.

This chain connects TRBV28 to TRBJ1-2; 7 nucleotides agree with TRBD1. There are 15 residues in the CDR3. In germline, CDR1 is MDHEN, CDR2 SYDVKM. V was clipped by 4 bases and J by 4 bases; unmatched bases: 9. The CDR3 DNA follows: TGTGCCAGCAGTTCTTTCATAGGGGGCGCCTATGGCTACACCTTC. It codes for CASSSFIGGAYGYTF.

The chain employs TRBV7-8 and TRBJ2-1; 15 bases align to TRBD2. Germline CDR1 is SGHVS and CDR2 is FQNEAQ. The CDR3 is 15 residues long. J was trimmed by 9 bases and V by 5 bases; bases with no gene match: 5. The CDR3 DNA reads as TGTGCCAGCAGCCTACGGACTAGCGGGGGGGGTGAGCAGTTCTTC. It yields the protein CASSLRTSGGGEQFF.

The chain couples TRBV4-2 to TRBJ2-7; D is uncertain. Germline loops: CDR1 LGHNA, CDR2 YNFKEQ. The CDR3 is 16 amino acids. The ends were cut back, 0 bases at V and 7 bases at J, with 19 bases in the middle. CDR3 amino acids: CASSQEALIPTVEQYF. The CDR3 coding sequence is TGTGCCAGCAGCCAAGAGGCACTAATCCCTACGGTGGAGCAGTACTTC.

This clone was detected only once. This rearrangement joins TRBV19 to TRBJ1-2; 9 bases line up with TRBD1. V was clipped by 3 bases and J by 0 bases; unmatched bases: 2. Germline V gives CDR1 LNHDA, CDR2 SQIVND (reference sequence). The CDR3 has 15 residues. The DNA for the CDR3 is TGTGCCAGTAGTATGAGACAGGGGGCTAACTATGGCTACACCTTC. Amino acid sequence: CASSMRQGANYGYTF.

The gene calls are TRBV4-1 and TRBJ1-2; TRBD1 agrees at 7 bases. Germline trimming cut 4 bases from V and 2 bases from J; bases unmatched to any gene: 1. The CDR3 consists of 13 residues. Looked up from germline, CDR1 is MGHRA and CDR2 is YSYEKL. The CDR3 spells CASSRTGNYGYTF. CDR3 nucleotide sequence: TGCGCCAGCAGCCGGACAGGCAACTATGGCTACACCTTC.

This rearrangement joins TRBV9 to TRBJ2-5, with 7 bases aligning to TRBD1. There are 13 residues in the CDR3. CDR1 is SGDLS, CDR2 YYNGEE, per germline. V was pared by 4 bases and J by 4 bases, with 4 bases of the junction left unmatched. For the CDR3, the DNA is TGTGCCAGCAGCAAGGGACAGACAGAGACCCAGTACTTC. Its translation: CASSKGQTETQYF.

The chain carries TRBV5-1 and TRBJ1-2; unclear D gene. The CDR3 loop spans 13 amino acids. Germline CDR1 is SGHRS and CDR2 is YFSETQ. Trimming cost V 0 bases and J 0 bases, with 3 bases left between them. The CDR3 bases are TGCGCCAGCAGCTTGGGGCCTAACTATGGCTACACCTTC. As protein: CASSLGPNYGYTF.

V is TRBV19 and J is TRBJ1-2; 7 bases fit TRBD1. The CDR3 covers 15 residues. Germline values: CDR1 LNHDA, CDR2 SQIVND (reference sequence). J lost 4 bases, V lost 4 bases, and 9 bases had no gene match. In nucleotides, the CDR3 is TGTGCCAGTAGTACCGGGACAGCTAATACCTATGGCTACACCTTC. It is translated as CASSTGTANTYGYTF.

The rearrangement joins TRBV9 to TRBJ1-3; D is ambiguous. This CDR3 spans 15 amino acids. The germline gives CDR1 SGDLS, CDR2 YYNGEE. Trimming left V 0 bases short and J 0 bases short, with 7 bases between. Here the CDR3 DNA reads TGTGCCAGCAGCGTAGACAGCCTCTCTGGAAACACCATATATTTT. Amino acids: CASSVDSLSGNTIYF.